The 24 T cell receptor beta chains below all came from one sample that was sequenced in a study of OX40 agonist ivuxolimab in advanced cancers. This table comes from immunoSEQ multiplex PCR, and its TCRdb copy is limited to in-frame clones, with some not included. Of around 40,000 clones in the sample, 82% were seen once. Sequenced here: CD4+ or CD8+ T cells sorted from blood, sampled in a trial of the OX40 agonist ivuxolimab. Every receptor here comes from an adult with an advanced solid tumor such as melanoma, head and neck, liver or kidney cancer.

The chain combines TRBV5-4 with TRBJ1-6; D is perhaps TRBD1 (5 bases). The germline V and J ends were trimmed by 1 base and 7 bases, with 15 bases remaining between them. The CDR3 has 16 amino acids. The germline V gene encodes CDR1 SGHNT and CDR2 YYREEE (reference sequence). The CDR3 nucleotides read TGTGCCAGCAGCTTGAGGGCCGCCTGGGACAATTCACCCCTCCACTTT. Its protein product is CASSLRAAWDNSPLHF.

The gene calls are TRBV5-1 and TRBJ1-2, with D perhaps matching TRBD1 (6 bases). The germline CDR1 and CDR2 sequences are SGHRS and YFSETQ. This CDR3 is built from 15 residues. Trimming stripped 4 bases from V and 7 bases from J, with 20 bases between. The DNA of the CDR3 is TGCGCCAGCAGCGAAAAACCGGGGGCTCATAGTGGCTACACCTTC. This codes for CASSEKPGAHSGYTF.

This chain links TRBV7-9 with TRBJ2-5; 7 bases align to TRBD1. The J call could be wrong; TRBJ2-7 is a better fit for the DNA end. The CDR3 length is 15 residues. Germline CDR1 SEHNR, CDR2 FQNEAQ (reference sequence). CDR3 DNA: TGTGCCAGCAGCCCTGAGTGGGACAGAGAATACGAGCAGTACTTC. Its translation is CASSPEWDREYEQYF.

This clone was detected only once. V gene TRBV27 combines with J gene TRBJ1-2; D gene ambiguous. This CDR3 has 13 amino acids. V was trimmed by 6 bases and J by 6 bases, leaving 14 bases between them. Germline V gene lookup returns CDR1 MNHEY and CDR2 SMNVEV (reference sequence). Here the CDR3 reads CASSVLEGHGYTF. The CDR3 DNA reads TGTGCCAGCAGCGTCTTGGAAGGCCATGGCTACACCTTC.

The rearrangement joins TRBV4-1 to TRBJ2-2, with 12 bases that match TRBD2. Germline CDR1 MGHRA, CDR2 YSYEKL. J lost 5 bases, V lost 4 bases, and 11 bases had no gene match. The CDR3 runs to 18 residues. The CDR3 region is CASSLRLAGVVGTGELFF. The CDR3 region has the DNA TGCGCCAGCAGCCTGAGACTAGCGGGAGTCGTTGGGACCGGGGAGCTGTTTTTT.

The CDR3 coding sequence is TGTGCCAGCAGCCCAGGGGGGACCATTCAGTACTTC. Its protein product is CASSPGGTIQYF. The V call is TRBV11-2, the J call TRBJ2-4; possible D gene TRBD1, 7 bases. Germline V gene sequence: CDR1 SGHAT, CDR2 FQNNGV. V was pared by 5 bases and J by 9 bases, with 11 bases between. The CDR3 runs 12 residues.

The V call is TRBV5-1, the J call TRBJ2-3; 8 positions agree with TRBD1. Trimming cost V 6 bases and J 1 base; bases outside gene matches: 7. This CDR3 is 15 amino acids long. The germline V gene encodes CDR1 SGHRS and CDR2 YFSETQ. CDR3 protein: CASKSTGQGTDTQYF. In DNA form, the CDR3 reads TGCGCCAGCAAATCAACGGGACAGGGCACAGATACGCAGTATTTT.

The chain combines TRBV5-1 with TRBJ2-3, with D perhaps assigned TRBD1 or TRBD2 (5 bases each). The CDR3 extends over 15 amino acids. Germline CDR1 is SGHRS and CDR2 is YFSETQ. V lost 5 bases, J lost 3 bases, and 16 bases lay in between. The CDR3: CASSFQGEGTDTQYF. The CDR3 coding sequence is TGCGCCAGCAGTTTTCAGGGAGAGGGGACAGATACGCAGTATTTT.

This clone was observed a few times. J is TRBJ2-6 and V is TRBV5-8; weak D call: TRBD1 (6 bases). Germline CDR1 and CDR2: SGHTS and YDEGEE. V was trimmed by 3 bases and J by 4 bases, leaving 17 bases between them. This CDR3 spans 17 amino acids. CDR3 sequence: CASSYRINRVGANVLTF. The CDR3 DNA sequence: TGTGCCAGCAGCTACCGGATTAACAGGGTCGGGGCCAACGTCCTGACTTTC.

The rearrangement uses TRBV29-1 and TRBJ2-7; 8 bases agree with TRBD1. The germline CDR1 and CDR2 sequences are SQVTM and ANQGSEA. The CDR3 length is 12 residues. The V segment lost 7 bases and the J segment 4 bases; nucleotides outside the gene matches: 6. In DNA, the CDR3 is TGCAGCGCTCGGACAGGGATTTACGAGCAGTACTTC. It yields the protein CSARTGIYEQYF.

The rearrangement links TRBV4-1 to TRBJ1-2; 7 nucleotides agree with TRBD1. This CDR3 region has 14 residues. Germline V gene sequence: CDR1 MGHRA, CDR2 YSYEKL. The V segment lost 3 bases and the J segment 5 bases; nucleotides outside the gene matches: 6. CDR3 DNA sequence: TGCGCCAGCAGCCAGGAGACAGGGTCGTATGGCTACACCTTC. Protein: CASSQETGSYGYTF.

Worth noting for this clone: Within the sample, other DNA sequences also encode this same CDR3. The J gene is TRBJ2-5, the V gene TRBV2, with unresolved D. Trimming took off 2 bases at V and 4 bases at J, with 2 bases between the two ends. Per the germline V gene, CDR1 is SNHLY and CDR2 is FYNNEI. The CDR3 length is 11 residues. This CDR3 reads CASSERETQYF. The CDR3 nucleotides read TGTGCCAGCAGTGAACGAGAGACCCAGTACTTC.

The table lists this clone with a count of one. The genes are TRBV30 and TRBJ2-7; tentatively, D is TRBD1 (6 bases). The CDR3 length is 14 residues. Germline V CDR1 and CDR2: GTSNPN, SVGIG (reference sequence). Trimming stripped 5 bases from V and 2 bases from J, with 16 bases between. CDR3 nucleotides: TGTGCCTGGCAACCTCGACAGGTACCCTACGAGCAGTACTTC. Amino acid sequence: CAWQPRQVPYEQYF.

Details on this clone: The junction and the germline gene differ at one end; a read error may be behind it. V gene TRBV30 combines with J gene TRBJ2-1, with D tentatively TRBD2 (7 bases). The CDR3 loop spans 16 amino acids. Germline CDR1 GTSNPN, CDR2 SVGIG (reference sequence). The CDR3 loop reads CAWSRRGGHSYDEQFF. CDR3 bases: TGTGCCTGGAGTCGGAGGGGGGGCCATTCCTACGATGAGCAGTTCTTC.

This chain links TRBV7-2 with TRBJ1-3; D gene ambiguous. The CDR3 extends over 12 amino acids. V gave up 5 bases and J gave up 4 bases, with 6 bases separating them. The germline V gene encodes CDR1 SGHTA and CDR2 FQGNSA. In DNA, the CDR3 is TGTGCCAGCAGCGGTTACGGAAACACCATATATTTT. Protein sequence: CASSGYGNTIYF.

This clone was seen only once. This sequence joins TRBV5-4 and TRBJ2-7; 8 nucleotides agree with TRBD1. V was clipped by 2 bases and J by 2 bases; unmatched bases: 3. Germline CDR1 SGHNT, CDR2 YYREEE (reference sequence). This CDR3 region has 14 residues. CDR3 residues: CASSLEQGAYEQYF. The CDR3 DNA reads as TGTGCCAGCAGCTTAGAACAGGGGGCCTACGAGCAGTACTTC.

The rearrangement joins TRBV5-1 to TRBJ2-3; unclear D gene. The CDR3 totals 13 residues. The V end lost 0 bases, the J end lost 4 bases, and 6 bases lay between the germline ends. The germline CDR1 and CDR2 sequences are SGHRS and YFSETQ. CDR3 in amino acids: CASSLGASDTQYF. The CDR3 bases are TGCGCCAGCAGCTTGGGGGCCTCAGATACGCAGTATTTT.

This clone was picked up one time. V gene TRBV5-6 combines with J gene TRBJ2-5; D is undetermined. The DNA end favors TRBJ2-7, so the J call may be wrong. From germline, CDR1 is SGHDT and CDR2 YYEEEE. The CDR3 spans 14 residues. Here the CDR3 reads CASREAHLPYEQYF. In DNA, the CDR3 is TGTGCCAGCAGGGAAGCCCATCTACCCTACGAGCAGTACTTC.

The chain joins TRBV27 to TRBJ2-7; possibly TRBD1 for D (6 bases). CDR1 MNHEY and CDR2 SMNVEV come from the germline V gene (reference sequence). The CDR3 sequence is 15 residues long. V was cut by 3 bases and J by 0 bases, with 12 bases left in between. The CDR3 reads CASSFGQGHSYEQYF. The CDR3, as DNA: TGTGCCAGCAGTTTCGGTCAGGGGCACTCCTACGAGCAGTACTTC.

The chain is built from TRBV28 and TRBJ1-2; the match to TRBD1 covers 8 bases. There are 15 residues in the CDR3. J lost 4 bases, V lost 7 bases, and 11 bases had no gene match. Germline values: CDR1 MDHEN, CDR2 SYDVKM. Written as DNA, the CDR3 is TGTGCCAGCAAACAAGAGAGACAGGGGCTCTATGGCTACACCTTC. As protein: CASKQERQGLYGYTF.

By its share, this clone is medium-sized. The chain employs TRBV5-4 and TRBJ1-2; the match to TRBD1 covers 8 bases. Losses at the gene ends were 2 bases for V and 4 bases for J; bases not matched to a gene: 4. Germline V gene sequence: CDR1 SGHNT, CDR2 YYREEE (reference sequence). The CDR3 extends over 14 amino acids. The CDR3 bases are TGTGCCAGCAGCTTTGGACAGGGCGGCTATGGCTACACCTTC. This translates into CASSFGQGGYGYTF.

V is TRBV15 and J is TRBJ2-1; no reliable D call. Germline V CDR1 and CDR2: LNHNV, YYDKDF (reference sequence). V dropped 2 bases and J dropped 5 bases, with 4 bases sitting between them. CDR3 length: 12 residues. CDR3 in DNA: TGTGCCACCAGCAGATTTAACAATGAGCAGTTCTTC. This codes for CATSRFNNEQFF.

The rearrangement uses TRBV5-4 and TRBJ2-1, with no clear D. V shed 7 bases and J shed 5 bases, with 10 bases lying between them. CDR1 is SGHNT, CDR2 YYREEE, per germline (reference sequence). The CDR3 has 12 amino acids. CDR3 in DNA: TGTGCCAGCGGCTCTGGGGACAATGAGCAGTTCTTC. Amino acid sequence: CASGSGDNEQFF. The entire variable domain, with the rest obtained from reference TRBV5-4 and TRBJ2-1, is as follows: ETGVTQSPTHLIKTRGQQVTLRCSSQSGHNTVSWYQQALGQGPQFIFQYYREEENGRGNFPPRFSGLQFPNYSSELNVNALELDDSALYLCASGSGDNEQFFGPGTRLTVL.

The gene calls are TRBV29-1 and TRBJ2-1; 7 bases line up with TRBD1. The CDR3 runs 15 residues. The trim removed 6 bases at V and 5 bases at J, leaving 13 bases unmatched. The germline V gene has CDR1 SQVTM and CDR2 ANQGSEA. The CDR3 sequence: CSVGTGVGGHNEQFF. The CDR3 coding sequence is TGCAGCGTGGGTACAGGGGTTGGCGGACACAATGAGCAGTTCTTC.